The entry below describes one T cell receptor (beta chain). No antigen is known for it. The data belong to a study of blood T cells in healthy people across ages. Study conclusions and caveats: Long-lived donors carried more naive CD4+ cells and greater diversity than aged donors.

The CDR3 covers 18 residues. Germline V gene sequence: CDR1 LGHNA, CDR2 YSLEER. The V end lost 0 bases, the J end lost 4 bases, and 21 bases lay between the germline ends. Using a J-beta primer mix together with a sample-barcoded 5' primer, a second PCR was run for about 7 to 12 cycles. MiXCR, applied by TCRdb to the 5' RACE reads, yields one record per CDR3 protein. The sample consists of around 2 million distinct CDR3 sequences, approximately 40% of them appearing once. The receptor's source is a human donor in good health. The chain carries TRBV4-3 and TRBJ1-2; possible D gene TRBD1, 6 bases. The specimen was blood. This CDR3 reads CASSQDEASRGGVYGYTF. CDR3 coding DNA: TGCGCCAGCAGCCAAGACGAGGCCTCGAGGGGGGGAGTCTATGGCTACACCTTC.